This T cell receptor (beta chain) appears in the sequencing data of a study of T cell repertoires in cytomegalovirus infection. One entry per CDR3 protein results from TCRdb running MiXCR on the reads. In the table there are about 740,000 distinct CDR3 sequences, approximately 33% of which are singletons. Details on this clonotype: Its antigen remains unknown.

The V and J ends lost 1 base and 4 bases respectively, with 8 bases between them. The CDR3 loop spans 15 amino acids. Germline V gives CDR1 SNHLY, CDR2 FYNNEI. Study results and caveats: Using cumulative public TCR beta family frequency, the authors identified those who carried CMV together with the relevant HLA.

This specimen was cultured PBMCs, taken from culture after CMV antigen stimulation. The V and J genes are TRBV2 and TRBJ2-6; the D call may be TRBD1 or TRBD2 (5 bases each). The TCR was taken from a human donor in good health (CMV status not recorded). Some clones in this sample may be carry-over from other donors' samples. The CDR3 nucleotides are TGTGCCAGCAGTGAAGGAGGGGTAGGGGCCAACGTCCTGACTTTC. It specifies CASSEGGVGANVLTF.